This T cell receptor beta chain emerged from a study of shared clonotypes between healthy human individuals. On the study more broadly: Three CD4 naive, three CD4 memory, two CD8 naive and one CD8 memory plate were used per donor.

For sorted subsets, 150 to 200 ng DNA per replicate equaled about 27,000 T cell genomes. In the original analysis: Sequence data from immunoSEQ were junction-only and lacked quality scores; consequently, filtering differed. Generated by immunoSEQ multiplex PCR, the TCRdb table keeps only in-frame clones and is missing some. Clone size and V and J calls were adopted from that table, with D and trimming inferred from the DNA. Found here are roughly 2 million clones, roughly 94% of them singletons; the top ten hold roughly 0.13%. The CDR3 has 13 amino acids. CDR1 is MGHRA, CDR2 YSYEKL, per germline. Deletions cut 1 base from V and 4 bases from J, with 6 bases between. Regarding this clone: Its antigen is unknown.

Findings and caveats of the study: Relative to clonotypes present in all four donors, those not shared had lower generation probabilities.

The V and J genes are TRBV4-1 and TRBJ2-3; possible D gene TRBD1, 6 bases. The source of this sequence is a man aged 18-30 years in good health. The source material was naive CD4+ T cells sorted from blood. This sample's subset: CD45RA+ positively selected. The CDR3: CASSQAGADTQYF. The CDR3 DNA reads TGCGCCAGCAGCCAAGCAGGGGCAGATACGCAGTATTTT.